The present TCR beta chain was sequenced within a study of Ad26.COV2.S vaccination and SARS-CoV-2 variants. About the study: Ad26.COV2.S given intramuscularly, once or twice 56 days apart.

The treatment is: around 19 received Ad26.COV2.S at low or high dose, single or two shots; 5 received placebo; per-sample allocation not given. Each sample was drawn 63 days after the first injection (of vaccine or placebo). Using immunoSEQ multiplex PCR, the repertoire was profiled, and TCRdb retains in-frame clones only, with some absent. Of hundreds of thousands of clones in the sample, about 90% were seen once. Between the trimmed V and J ends, which lost 3 bases and 2 bases, there was a span of 11 bases. The germline CDR1 and CDR2 sequences are MDHEN and SYDVKM. The CDR3 totals 14 residues. The chain has TRBV28 and TRBJ2-7; a possible D gene is TRBD2 (6 bases). The sequence derives from a person aged 18-60 years who received the Ad26.COV2.S COVID-19 vaccine or a placebo. The sequencing used peripheral blood, collected in a trial of Ad26.COV2.S vaccine versus placebo. The CDR3 loop is CASSFPRDTYEQYF. CDR3 nucleotide sequence: TGTGCCAGCAGTTTCCCGCGGGATACCTACGAGCAGTACTTC.